Below, 8 T cell receptor beta chains from the same sample are listed, as sequenced in a study of cytotoxic CD8 clonotypes in ibrutinib-treated CLL (dated by TCRdb to the early 2020s). Library construction relied on the immunoSEQ multiplex PCR assay. Held by TCRdb, this immuneACCESS table contains in-frame sequences only and omits some clones. Under half of the omission traces to an unresolved V gene where checked; the cause of the rest is unknown. The sample data list about 300,000 clones, and 60% to 80% of these were observed just once. The ten most abundant clones make up around 5.3% of the sample. The sample's time point label, decoded: progressive disease on ibrutinib. This sample comprised PBMCs, obtained at disease progression, from a patient treated with ibrutinib. These TCRs come from a human donor with chronic lymphocytic leukemia.

J is TRBJ2-7 and V is TRBV5-1; TRBD2 aligns across 14 bases. The CDR3 sequence is 16 residues long. Germline V lookup: CDR1 SGHRS, CDR2 YFSETQ. V shed 3 bases, J shed 6 bases, and the junction held 8 bases outside the gene matches. As DNA, the CDR3 is TGCGCCAGCAGCTGGACTAGCGGGGGGACGATAGGCGAGCAGTACTTC. Translated, it gives CASSWTSGGTIGEQYF.

The chain employs TRBV19 and TRBJ1-2; 10 bases line up with TRBD1. The trim removed 6 bases at V and 8 bases at J, leaving 6 bases unmatched. The V gene's germline CDR1 is LNHDA and CDR2 SQIVND (reference sequence). The CDR3 contains 13 residues. CDR3 DNA: TGTGCCAGTAGCCCGGGACAGGGGCTCGGCTACACCTTC. Encoded protein: CASSPGQGLGYTF.

The chain joins TRBV5-1 to TRBJ2-5, with 7 bases aligning to TRBD1. V lost 2 bases and J lost 5; bases outside the gene matches: 3. Germline V lookup: CDR1 SGHRS, CDR2 YFSETQ. There are 13 residues in the CDR3. The CDR3 region has the DNA TGCGCCAGCAGCTTTCAGGGGGAGGAGACCCAGTACTTC. This codes for CASSFQGEETQYF. Full variable domain (rest looked up from reference TRBV5-1 and TRBJ2-5): KAGVTQTPRYLIKTRGQQVTLSCSPISGHRSVSWYQQTPGQGLQFLFEYFSETQRNKGNFPGRFSGRQFSNSRSEMNVSTLELGDSALYLCASSFQGEETQYFGPGTRLLVL.

J is TRBJ1-4 and V is TRBV9, with 9 bases matching TRBD1. Trimming removed 2 bases from V and 7 bases from J; junction bases left unmatched: 6. Germline assignment: CDR1 SGDLS and CDR2 YYNGEE. This CDR3 is built from 15 residues. CDR3 sequence reads: CASSVGQGLGEKLFF. CDR3 DNA: TGTGCCAGCAGCGTGGGACAGGGCTTGGGTGAAAAACTGTTTTTT.

This clone has just a few counts. J is TRBJ2-5 and V is TRBV5-6, with a possible D match to TRBD2 (6 bases). This CDR3 has 15 amino acids. Trimming cost V 5 bases and J 2 bases, with 16 bases left between them. Per germline, CDR1 SGHDT and CDR2 YYEEEE. The CDR3 DNA sequence: TGTGCCAGCAGTCATCCCCGGGACTCTCAAGAGACCCAGTACTTC. Its protein is CASSHPRDSQETQYF.

V usage is TRBV29-1 and J usage is TRBJ2-5, with 9 bases identical to TRBD1. Germline V gene sequence: CDR1 SQVTM, CDR2 ANQGSEA. The V and J ends lost 7 bases and 4 bases, in that order; junction bases with no gene match: 4. The CDR3 covers 12 residues. The CDR3 nucleotides are TGCAGCGCACAGGGGGCGCGAGAGACCCAGTACTTC. This sequence encodes CSAQGARETQYF.

The chain couples TRBV11-2 to TRBJ2-7, with TRBD1 matching 10 bases. Germline trimming cut 2 bases from V and 2 bases from J; bases unmatched to any gene: 3. There are 15 residues in the CDR3. The germline V gene has CDR1 SGHAT and CDR2 FQNNGV. The DNA of the CDR3 is TGTGCCAGCAGCTTATTAGGGACAGGGGCCTACGAGCAGTACTTC. Translating gives CASSLLGTGAYEQYF.

The genes are TRBV19 and TRBJ1-1; no firm D call. CDR1 and CDR2 from the germline V gene are LNHDA and SQIVND (reference sequence). The CDR3 extends over 15 amino acids. Trimming left V 3 bases short and J 2 bases short, with 13 bases between. CDR3 bases: TGTGCCAGTAGTATTTTGGCGGGGTTAAACACTGAAGCTTTCTTT. It specifies CASSILAGLNTEAFF.